The next 28 T cell receptor beta chains were all read from a single sample in a study of T-cell reconstitution after alpha-beta-depleted transplantation in children. Unique molecular identifiers were incorporated during preparation of the TCRbeta library. One entry per CDR3 protein results from TCRdb running MiXCR on the PCR reads. This table has around 600,000 distinct CDR3 sequences, 8% to 11% appearing once. The source material was PBMCs from the stem cell graft donor, sampled from the stem cell graft. The source of these receptors is a human donor who donated a stem cell graft to a child with acute myeloid leukemia.

About this clonotype: Possible read error: a much larger clone is one base away. V is TRBV7-9 and J is TRBJ2-5, with 10 positions matching TRBD2. Near its end, the DNA agrees better with TRBJ2-1, so the J call may be wrong. From germline, CDR1 is SEHNR and CDR2 FQNEAQ (reference sequence). This CDR3 contains 12 residues. For the CDR3, the DNA is TGTGCCAGCAGTGGGACTAGCGAGACCCAGTTCTTC. It codes for CASSGTSETQFF.

This clonotype was observed a few times. The rearrangement links TRBV12-3 or TRBV12-4 to TRBJ2-3; tentatively, D is TRBD1 or TRBD2 (5 bases each). Trimming removed 3 bases from V and 0 bases from J, with 13 bases in between. This CDR3 contains 16 residues. The CDR3: CASSFSWGGSTDTQYF. CDR3 nucleotides: TGTGCCAGCAGTTTTTCCTGGGGCGGGAGCACAGATACGCAGTATTTT.

This clonotype was recorded at least ten times. V is TRBV10-3 and J is TRBJ2-6; D not resolved. Between the trimmed V and J ends, which lost 4 bases and 0 bases, there was a span of 7 bases. The CDR3 is made up of 15 amino acids. Germline-derived CDR1 and CDR2 are ENHRY and SYGVKD. The CDR3 sequence is CAISGSLSGANVLTF. The CDR3 DNA follows: TGTGCCATCAGTGGCAGTCTCTCTGGGGCCAACGTCCTGACTTTC.

A remark on this clonotype: Being one base from a much bigger clone, this may be a read error. V is TRBV7-8 and J is TRBJ2-7; 8 positions agree with TRBD1. This CDR3 comprises 15 residues. Germline lookup yields CDR1 SGHVS and CDR2 FQNEAQ. Trimming at V came to 0 bases and at J to 2 bases, leaving 3 bases not matched to a gene. The CDR3, as DNA: TGTGCCAGCAGCTTAGCGGGACAGGCCCCCTACGAGCAGTACTTC. It encodes CASSLAGQAPYEQYF.

There are many counts of this clonotype. The chain carries TRBV12-3 or TRBV12-4 and TRBJ2-7, with D uncertain. CDR3 length: 12 residues. V was pared by 5 bases and J by 4 bases, with 9 bases between. The CDR3 spells CASSPSEYEQYF. The CDR3 DNA sequence: TGTGCCAGCAGTCCCTCCGAATACGAGCAGTACTTC.

This clonotype was observed a few times. The rearrangement joins TRBV12-3 or TRBV12-4 to TRBJ1-1; D remains ambiguous. This CDR3 is 15 amino acids long. V was clipped by 6 bases and J by 4 bases, with 18 bases between them. The CDR3 reads CASRIAGQPGTEAFF. The CDR3 DNA follows: TGTGCCAGCAGAATAGCCGGCCAACCCGGCACTGAAGCTTTCTTT.

The CDR3 spells CASSQADRSIYGYTF. The CDR3 DNA reads TGCGCCAGCAGCCAAGCAGACAGGTCGATCTATGGCTACACCTTC. V gene TRBV4-3 combines with J gene TRBJ1-2, with TRBD1 as a possible D gene (6 bases). Trimming took 1 base from V and 4 from J, leaving 13 bases between them. Germline-derived CDR1 and CDR2 are LGHNA and YSLEER. The CDR3 runs to 15 residues.

The chain couples TRBV5-1 to TRBJ2-7; 7 bases align to TRBD2. Germline assignment: CDR1 SGHRS and CDR2 YFSETQ. Unmatched junction bases numbered 6, after V lost 0 bases and J lost 0 bases. The CDR3 has 16 amino acids. CDR3 in amino acids: CASSLGGRTSSYEQYF. CDR3 DNA sequence: TGCGCCAGCAGCTTGGGAGGGCGGACTAGCTCCTACGAGCAGTACTTC.

This chain joins TRBV5-6 and TRBJ2-1; TRBD2 might be the D (6 bases). The ends were cut back, 1 base at V and 2 bases at J, with 10 bases in the middle. Germline lookup yields CDR1 SGHDT and CDR2 YYEEEE. This CDR3 is 15 amino acids long. The CDR3 DNA is TGTGCCAGCAGCTTGCAGGGACTTACCTACAATGAGCAGTTCTTC. This codes for CASSLQGLTYNEQFF.

This clonotype was seen many times. The J gene is TRBJ2-7, the V gene TRBV20-1; TRBD1 is a possible D gene (5 bases). V dropped 3 bases and J dropped 3 bases, with 9 bases sitting between them. The CDR3 contains 12 residues. The V gene's germline CDR1 is DFQATT and CDR2 SNEGSKA (reference sequence). The CDR3: CSASDRLYEQYF. DNA for the CDR3: TGCAGTGCTAGTGACAGACTCTACGAGCAGTACTTC.

This clonotype came up a few times. The chain recombines TRBV6-2 or TRBV6-3 with TRBJ2-2; tentatively, D is TRBD1 (6 bases). Trimming cost V 7 bases and J 4 bases, with 19 bases left between them. This CDR3 has 16 amino acids. Germline lookup yields CDR1 MNHEY and CDR2 SVGEGT. CDR3 region: CASNTPLGRGTGELFF. The CDR3 region has the DNA TGTGCCAGCAATACCCCCCTGGGCAGGGGCACCGGGGAGCTGTTTTTT.

This clonotype was counted a few times. The chain uses TRBV27 and TRBJ2-7; 15 bases are shared with TRBD2. V dropped 3 bases and J dropped 7; count of bases not matched to a gene: 7. CDR3 length: 16 amino acids. Germline CDR1 reads MNHEY; CDR2 reads SMNVEV (reference sequence). For the CDR3, the DNA is TGTGCCAGCAGTTTCGGTAGGACTAGCGGGAGGGAGGAGCAGTACTTC. Translated, it gives CASSFGRTSGREEQYF.

The chain employs TRBV15 and TRBJ2-5; D gene uncertain. The germline gives CDR1 LNHNV, CDR2 YYDKDF (reference sequence). The CDR3 has 12 residues. Trimming removed 2 bases from V and 4 bases from J, with 5 bases in between. In DNA form, the CDR3 reads TGTGCCACCAGCAGAACGGGAGAGACCCAGTACTTC. Residues: CATSRTGETQYF. The whole variable domain, remainder taken from reference TRBV15 and TRBJ2-5, is DAMVIQNPRYQVTQFGKPVTLSCSQTLNHNVMYWYQQKSSQAPKLLFHYYDKDFNNEADTPDNFQSRRPNTSFCFLDIRSPGLGDTAMYLCATSRTGETQYFGPGTRLLVL.

Only a few counts were recorded for this clonotype. The rearrangement joins TRBV2 to TRBJ2-1; D is perhaps TRBD2 (5 bases). The CDR3 length is 14 residues. Trimming pared 4 bases from V and 9 bases from J, leaving 16 bases between. Germline lookup yields CDR1 SNHLY and CDR2 FYNNEI. The CDR3 is CASSGGISFSEQFF. CDR3 nucleotide sequence: TGTGCCAGCAGTGGAGGGATTTCCTTTAGTGAGCAGTTCTTC.

This clonotype has a count of ten or more. The chain joins TRBV5-1 to TRBJ1-2, with D possibly matching TRBD1 (5 bases). Trimming removed 4 bases from V and 3 bases from J, with 7 bases in between. Germline V gives CDR1 SGHRS, CDR2 YFSETQ. The CDR3 has 12 amino acids. CDR3 nucleotides: TGCGCCAGCAGCGAAGGGGACTATGGCTACACCTTC. Protein: CASSEGDYGYTF.

At least ten counts were recorded for this clonotype. This rearrangement joins TRBV2 to TRBJ2-3, with unresolved D. The CDR3 is 15 amino acids. The V end was cut by 6 bases, the J end by 0 bases, with 13 bases between. Germline V gives CDR1 SNHLY, CDR2 FYNNEI. CDR3 region: CASRETTKSTDTQYF. The DNA for the CDR3 is TGTGCCAGCAGAGAGACAACGAAGAGCACAGATACGCAGTATTTT.

This CDR3 is CASSSVMGDTEAFF. In DNA form, the CDR3 reads TGCGCCAGCAGCTCGGTCATGGGTGACACTGAAGCTTTCTTT. The V call is TRBV5-1, the J call TRBJ1-1; D is ambiguous. Between the trimmed V and J ends, which lost 3 bases and 3 bases, there was a span of 12 bases. Germline V gene data show CDR1 as SGHRS and CDR2 as YFSETQ. This CDR3 contains 14 residues.

The chain is built from TRBV11-1 and TRBJ2-1; 9 nucleotides align to TRBD1. Germline V lookup: CDR1 SGHAT, CDR2 FQDESV (reference sequence). This CDR3 is 14 amino acids long. Trimming took 5 bases from V and 8 from J; bases not matched to a gene: 7. The CDR3 loop reads CASSDGTGIHEQFF. CDR3 bases: TGTGCCAGCAGCGACGGGACAGGGATCCATGAGCAGTTCTTC.

A few counts support this clonotype. The chain employs TRBV20-1 and TRBJ2-7, with 12 positions matching TRBD2. Germline CDR1 and CDR2: DFQATT and SNEGSKA (reference sequence). The CDR3 loop spans 14 amino acids. V shed 5 bases and J 6 bases; nucleotides not matched to a gene: 8. The CDR3 protein is CSAPRLAGAGEQYF. The CDR3 DNA sequence: TGCAGTGCTCCCCGACTAGCGGGAGCAGGCGAGCAGTACTTC.

Here the CDR3 DNA reads TGCAGCGTCTCGGGAACAGAGACCCAGTACTTC. It encodes CSVSGTETQYF. The chain combines TRBV29-1 with TRBJ2-5, with a weak D call TRBD2 (5 bases). V gave up 6 bases and J gave up 4 bases, with 9 bases separating them. This CDR3 comprises 11 residues. CDR1 and CDR2 from the germline V gene are SQVTM and ANQGSEA.

This clonotype appeared many times. V usage is TRBV15 and J usage is TRBJ1-1, with TRBD1 matching 7 bases. CDR3 length: 15 amino acids. Germline CDR1 and CDR2: LNHNV and YYDKDF (reference sequence). V shed 5 bases, J shed 1 base, and the junction held 7 bases outside the gene matches. In DNA, the CDR3 is TGTGCCACCAGCGCCCTGGGACAGCAGAACACTGAAGCTTTCTTT. Its protein is CATSALGQQNTEAFF.

This clonotype was seen repeatedly, ten times or more. The rearrangement links TRBV11-2 to TRBJ1-1; no clear D. Germline V CDR1 and CDR2: SGHAT, FQNNGV. This CDR3 is 13 amino acids long. Trimming left V 5 bases short and J 5 bases short, with 12 bases between. The CDR3 DNA reads TGTGCCAGCAGCCGATTGGTGGAGACTGAAGCTTTCTTT. Protein: CASSRLVETEAFF.

A remark on this clonotype: Germline is not matched at one junction end, which may reflect a read error. The chain recombines TRBV20-1 with TRBJ2-7, with D possibly being TRBD1 or TRBD2 (6 bases each). This CDR3 is 12 amino acids long. The germline CDR1 and CDR2 sequences are DFQATT and SNEGSKA (reference sequence). CDR3 sequence (DNA): TGCAGTGCTGGGTACAGGGCCGGGAGCTTGGACTTC. It is translated as CSAGYRAGSLDF.

This clonotype appeared a few times. The V call is TRBV5-1, the J call TRBJ2-7; tentative D call: TRBD2 (6 bases). CDR1 is SGHRS and CDR2 is YFSETQ in the germline V gene. The V end was cut by 6 bases, the J end by 6 bases, with 22 bases between. There are 15 residues in the CDR3. This CDR3 is CASTLTGEPGLEQYF. For the CDR3, the DNA is TGCGCCAGCACTTTAACCGGTGAACCGGGACTCGAGCAGTACTTC. Full variable domain (missing parts from reference TRBV5-1 and TRBJ2-7): KAGVTQTPRYLIKTRGQQVTLSCSPISGHRSVSWYQQTPGQGLQFLFEYFSETQRNKGNFPGRFSGRQFSNSRSEMNVSTLELGDSALYLCASTLTGEPGLEQYFGPGTRLTVT.

This clonotype was detected many times. The chain joins TRBV7-2 to TRBJ2-1, with D unresolved. This CDR3 comprises 15 residues. Per the germline V gene, CDR1 is SGHTA and CDR2 is FQGNSA. Trimming pared 4 bases from V and 0 bases from J, leaving 10 bases between. CDR3 amino acids: CASSSSGYSYNEQFF. As DNA, the CDR3 is TGTGCCAGCAGCTCCTCGGGTTACTCCTACAATGAGCAGTTCTTC.

This chain uses TRBV6-1 with TRBJ2-7; no reliable D call. CDR1 and CDR2 (germline): MNHNS, SASEGT. V lost 6 bases and J 6 bases, leaving 15 bases between the germline ends. This CDR3 region has 13 residues. CDR3 residues: CASRMVRLGEQYF. DNA for the CDR3: TGTGCCAGCAGGATGGTACGGTTGGGCGAGCAGTACTTC.

This clonotype has only a few counts. The V call is TRBV6-2 or TRBV6-3, the J call TRBJ2-1, with TRBD2 matching over 13 bases. CDR3 length: 17 residues. V trimming: 0 bases; J trimming: 8 bases; junction bases outside the gene matches: 7. Germline loops: CDR1 MNHEY, CDR2 SVGEGT. CDR3 region: CASSYSRLAGGGDEQFF. The CDR3 nucleotides are TGTGCCAGCAGTTACTCCCGACTAGCGGGAGGAGGCGATGAGCAGTTCTTC.

This clonotype was seen only a few times. The chain recombines TRBV29-1 with TRBJ2-5, with a weak D call TRBD1 (6 bases). CDR1 is SQVTM and CDR2 is ANQGSEA in the germline V gene. The CDR3 length is 12 residues. The V gene lost 0 bases and the J gene lost 9 bases, with 11 bases spanning the gap. The CDR3 sequence: CSVEEQRTAQYF. The CDR3 nucleotides are TGCAGCGTTGAAGAGCAACGGACAGCCCAGTACTTC.